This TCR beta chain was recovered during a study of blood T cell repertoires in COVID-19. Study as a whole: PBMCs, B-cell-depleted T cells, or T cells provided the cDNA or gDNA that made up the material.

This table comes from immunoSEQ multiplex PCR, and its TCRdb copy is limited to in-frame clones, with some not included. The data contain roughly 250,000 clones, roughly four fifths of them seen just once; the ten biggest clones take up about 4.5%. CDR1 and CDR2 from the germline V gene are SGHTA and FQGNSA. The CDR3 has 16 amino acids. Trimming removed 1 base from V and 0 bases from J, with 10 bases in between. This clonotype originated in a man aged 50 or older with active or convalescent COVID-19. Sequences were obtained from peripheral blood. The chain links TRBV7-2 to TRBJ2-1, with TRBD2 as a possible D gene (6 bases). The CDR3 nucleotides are TGTGCCAGCAGCTTAGATTTCGGGAGCTCCTACAATGAGCAGTTCTTC. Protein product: CASSLDFGSSYNEQFF.